Listed here are 30 T cell receptor beta chains from one sample, sequenced in a study of cytomegalovirus exposure and HLA in healthy donors. The primer mix had 60 Vbeta and 13 Jbeta primers. The table came from immunoSEQ multiplex PCR; TCRdb's copy has only in-frame clones and leaves some out. The sample consists of 150,000 to 200,000 clones, over 80% of them appearing once. Input material: PBMCs. The receptors derive from a young woman in good health and CMV-seronegative.

This chain links TRBV18 with TRBJ1-1; TRBD1 agrees at 8 bases. The CDR3 sequence is 14 residues long. V lost 4 bases, J lost 5 bases, and 6 bases stayed unmatched. The germline gives CDR1 KGHSH, CDR2 LQKENI. The DNA of the CDR3 is TGTGCCAGCTCACTACAGACAGGGGATACTGAAGCTTTCTTT. Protein sequence: CASSLQTGDTEAFF.

In DNA, the CDR3 is TGTGCCAGCAGCTTCCCTAGCGGGGGGGAGACCCAGTACTTC. Translating it yields CASSFPSGGETQYF. The V call is TRBV13, the J call TRBJ2-5; 11 bases fit TRBD2. Germline V gives CDR1 PRHDT, CDR2 FYEKMQ (reference sequence). This CDR3 is built from 14 residues. J lost 5 bases, V lost 3 bases, and 2 bases had no gene match.

Only a few counts were recorded for this clone. The gene calls are TRBV28 and TRBJ2-1; 11 bases agree with TRBD1. CDR1 and CDR2 from the germline V gene are MDHEN and SYDVKM. CDR3 length equals 16 residues. Unmatched junction bases numbered 8, after V lost 6 bases and J lost 4 bases. The CDR3 is CASRGGQGAPYNEQFF. The CDR3 nucleotides are TGTGCCAGCAGAGGCGGACAGGGGGCCCCTTACAATGAGCAGTTCTTC. Drawing the rest from reference TRBV28 and TRBJ2-1, the complete variable domain is DVKVTQSSRYLVKRTGEKVFLECVQDMDHENMFWYRQDPGLGLRLIYFSYDVKMKEKGDIPEGYSVSREKKERFSLILESASTNQTSMYLCASRGGQGAPYNEQFFGPGTRLTVL.

This clone was counted once. V and J are TRBV6-1 and TRBJ2-7; no clear D gene. Trimming left V 2 bases short and J 6 bases short, with 11 bases between. CDR1 and CDR2 (germline): MNHNS, SASEGT. The CDR3 is 13 amino acids. CDR3 loop: CASSETDHLEQYF. The DNA of the CDR3 is TGTGCCAGCAGTGAAACAGACCACCTCGAGCAGTACTTC.

V usage is TRBV5-6 and J usage is TRBJ1-2; a weak D match, TRBD1 (5 bases). The CDR3 totals 11 residues. The ends were cut back, 7 bases at V and 6 bases at J, with 10 bases in the middle. Germline values: CDR1 SGHDT, CDR2 YYEEEE. CDR3 in DNA: TGTGCCAGCGGGGGAGGGAATGGCTACACCTTC. This encodes CASGGGNGYTF.

This chain joins TRBV7-9 and TRBJ2-7; 7 bases agree with TRBD1. CDR3 length equals 16 residues. V shed 0 bases and J 3 bases; nucleotides not matched to a gene: 8. Germline CDR1 is SEHNR and CDR2 is FQNEAQ (reference sequence). This CDR3 reads CASSLAIGQALYEQYF. CDR3 in DNA: TGTGCCAGCAGCTTAGCGATTGGACAGGCCCTCTACGAGCAGTACTTC.

The CDR3 nucleotides read TGCGCCAGCAGCCCGCTAGCGGGGGGGCCGGGTGAGCAGTTCTTC. This codes for CASSPLAGGPGEQFF. The chain has TRBV5-1 and TRBJ2-1; 12 bases are shared with TRBD2. The CDR3 runs 15 residues. Unmatched junction bases numbered 8, after V lost 4 bases and J lost 9 bases. Looked up from germline, CDR1 is SGHRS and CDR2 is YFSETQ.

The chain employs TRBV7-2 and TRBJ2-7; 10 positions agree with TRBD2. Germline CDR1 and CDR2: SGHTA and FQGNSA. The CDR3 totals 14 residues. The V gene end was trimmed by 2 bases and the J gene end by 2 bases; junction bases not matched to a gene: 0. The CDR3 here is CASSLTSGTYEQYF. The CDR3 coding sequence is TGTGCCAGCAGCTTAACTAGCGGGACCTACGAGCAGTACTTC.

The chain joins TRBV4-2 to TRBJ2-1, with a possible D match to TRBD1 (5 bases). Trimming shortened V by 0 bases and J by 6 bases, and 15 bases separated the two germline ends. Germline V gives CDR1 LGHNA, CDR2 YNFKEQ. The CDR3 extends over 16 amino acids. This chain's CDR3 is CASSQEYLGVGNEQFF. The CDR3 nucleotides are TGTGCCAGCAGCCAAGAATACCTAGGGGTGGGCAATGAGCAGTTCTTC.

This rearrangement joins TRBV18 to TRBJ1-5; D uncertain. Per the germline V gene, CDR1 is KGHSH and CDR2 is LQKENI. The CDR3 is 13 amino acids. Trimming shortened V by 3 bases and J by 9 bases, and 12 bases separated the two germline ends. The CDR3 is CASSPEVERPQHF. The CDR3 DNA reads TGTGCCAGCTCACCGGAGGTGGAACGGCCCCAGCATTTT.

The rearrangement uses TRBV5-1 and TRBJ2-1; 10 bases match TRBD2. V lost 2 bases and J lost 5; bases outside the gene matches: 7. This CDR3 comprises 16 residues. CDR1 SGHRS and CDR2 YFSETQ come from the germline V gene. The DNA for the CDR3 is TGCGCCAGCAGCTTTTGGCTAGCGGGGGCACACAATGAGCAGTTCTTC. Its protein product is CASSFWLAGAHNEQFF.

The gene calls are TRBV13 and TRBJ1-2; D gene unclear. The germline CDR1 and CDR2 sequences are PRHDT and FYEKMQ (reference sequence). The CDR3 is 13 amino acids. Trimming took 5 bases from V and 8 from J, leaving 15 bases between them. The chain's CDR3 is CASSLTNFRGYTF. As DNA, the CDR3 is TGTGCCAGCAGCCTTACTAATTTCCGAGGCTACACCTTC.

The rearrangement uses TRBV5-5 and TRBJ1-4; D is possibly TRBD1 (6 bases). Per germline, CDR1 SGHKS and CDR2 YYEKEE (reference sequence). V was pared by 0 bases and J by 4 bases, with 13 bases between. The CDR3 has 16 amino acids. The CDR3 loop reads CASSLGPRGFNEKLFF. The CDR3, as DNA: TGTGCCAGCAGCTTGGGCCCCAGGGGCTTTAATGAAAAACTGTTTTTT.

J is TRBJ1-2 and V is TRBV2; 7 bases match TRBD1. In germline, CDR1 is SNHLY, CDR2 FYNNEI. The CDR3 runs 15 residues. V gave up 1 base and J gave up 5 bases; unmatched junction bases: 7. The CDR3 loop reads CASSEVAGGNYGYTF. The CDR3 coding sequence is TGTGCCAGCAGTGAAGTGGCAGGGGGAAATTATGGCTACACCTTC.

This clone was counted only a few times. This chain connects TRBV7-3 to TRBJ1-1, with D possibly TRBD1 on 5 matching bases. This CDR3 has 13 residues. CDR1 is SGHTA, CDR2 FQGTGA, per germline. V dropped 2 bases and J dropped 3 bases, with 7 bases sitting between them. For the CDR3, the DNA is TGTGCCAGCAGCTTAGCAGGGCACACTGAAGCTTTCTTT. Residues: CASSLAGHTEAFF.

This chain uses TRBV5-1 with TRBJ2-7; 7 nucleotides agree with TRBD1. The V gene end was trimmed by 4 bases and the J gene end by 3 bases; junction bases not matched to a gene: 10. CDR1 SGHRS and CDR2 YFSETQ come from the germline V gene. CDR3 size: 15 residues. Here the CDR3 reads CASSPQGQTFYEQYF. Written as DNA, the CDR3 is TGCGCCAGCAGCCCCCAGGGACAGACTTTCTACGAGCAGTACTTC.

The chain links TRBV29-1 to TRBJ1-1; no definite D call. This CDR3 spans 14 amino acids. V was shortened by 0 bases and J by 3 bases, with 11 bases between the two germline ends. Germline V gives CDR1 SQVTM, CDR2 ANQGSEA. CDR3 in amino acids: CSVEDPGWDTEAFF. In nucleotides, the CDR3 is TGCAGCGTTGAAGATCCCGGGTGGGACACTGAAGCTTTCTTT.

The rearrangement uses TRBV5-4 and TRBJ1-2, with 9 positions matching TRBD1. The J segment lost 3 bases and the V segment lost 5 bases, leaving 5 bases of the junction unmatched. CDR1 is SGHNT and CDR2 is YYREEE in the germline V gene (reference sequence). CDR3 length equals 14 residues. CDR3 region: CASRGQGRDYGYTF. CDR3 DNA: TGTGCCAGCAGAGGACAGGGGCGAGACTATGGCTACACCTTC.

This chain links TRBV5-1 with TRBJ2-1; 7 nucleotides line up with TRBD1. After removal of 5 bases from V and 1 base from J, the junction contained 3 bases not matched to a gene. CDR3 size: 14 residues. Germline CDR1 and CDR2: SGHRS and YFSETQ. As DNA, the CDR3 is TGCGCCAGCAGTGGGGACAGTTCCTACAATGAGCAGTTCTTC. Amino acids: CASSGDSSYNEQFF.

Comment on this clone: The junction shows a germline mismatch at one end, possibly a read error. This sequence joins TRBV5-1 and TRBJ2-5, with a weak D call TRBD2 (7 bases). This CDR3 has 13 amino acids. The germline CDR1 and CDR2 sequences are SGHRS and YFSETQ. CDR3 bases: TGCGCCAGCAGCTACGAAAACGGGGGGCCAAGGAACTTC. Protein product: CASSYENGGPRNF.

The chain employs TRBV28 and TRBJ2-1; 10 bases align to TRBD1. This CDR3 region has 15 residues. V shed 3 bases, J shed 9 bases, and the junction held 8 bases outside the gene matches. Per the germline V gene, CDR1 is MDHEN and CDR2 is SYDVKM. The CDR3 DNA reads TGTGCCAGCAGTTTCTATGGACAGGGGGACGGTGAGCAGTTCTTC. It specifies CASSFYGQGDGEQFF. The complete variable domain, with remaining parts taken from reference TRBV28 and TRBJ2-1, reads DVKVTQSSRYLVKRTGEKVFLECVQDMDHENMFWYRQDPGLGLRLIYFSYDVKMKEKGDIPEGYSVSREKKERFSLILESASTNQTSMYLCASSFYGQGDGEQFFGPGTRLTVL.

In the case of this clone: The sample contains more than one DNA sequence encoding this CDR3. The chain carries TRBV5-1 and TRBJ2-7; 7 bases fit TRBD1. Germline CDR1 and CDR2: SGHRS and YFSETQ. Germline trimming cut 4 bases from V and 2 bases from J; bases unmatched to any gene: 6. CDR3 size: 14 residues. In DNA, the CDR3 is TGCGCCAGCAGCAGAGAGGGACAGACCTACGAGCAGTACTTC. It encodes CASSREGQTYEQYF.

This chain connects TRBV28 to TRBJ1-6; 7 bases line up with TRBD1. V shed 7 bases and J 10 bases; nucleotides not matched to a gene: 4. Germline CDR1 reads MDHEN; CDR2 reads SYDVKM. CDR3 size: 12 residues. CDR3 nucleotide sequence: TGTGCCAGCAATTACAGGGGATCACCCCTCCACTTT. Translation gives CASNYRGSPLHF. The entire variable domain, with the rest obtained from reference TRBV28 and TRBJ1-6, is as follows: DVKVTQSSRYLVKRTGEKVFLECVQDMDHENMFWYRQDPGLGLRLIYFSYDVKMKEKGDIPEGYSVSREKKERFSLILESASTNQTSMYLCASNYRGSPLHFGNGTRLTVT.

The genes are TRBV28 and TRBJ2-7; 7 nucleotides match TRBD1. Trimming took 2 bases from V and 2 from J; bases not matched to a gene: 3. CDR1 MDHEN and CDR2 SYDVKM come from the germline V gene. The CDR3 loop spans 14 amino acids. CDR3 DNA sequence: TGTGCCAGCAGTTTACCCGGGACAGCCTACGAGCAGTACTTC. Its translation: CASSLPGTAYEQYF.

This clone was detected only once. This sequence joins TRBV6-1 and TRBJ2-7; 8 nucleotides agree with TRBD1. CDR1 and CDR2 from the germline V gene are MNHNS and SASEGT. This CDR3 comprises 16 residues. V lost 4 bases, J lost 5 bases, and 13 bases stayed unmatched. The CDR3 region has the DNA TGTGCCAGCAGTGTGGGACGGACAGGGAGGTTTAACGAGCAGTACTTC. Protein sequence: CASSVGRTGRFNEQYF.

The rearrangement links TRBV9 to TRBJ2-1; possibly TRBD1 for D (5 bases). Germline values: CDR1 SGDLS, CDR2 YYNGEE. This CDR3 comprises 14 residues. The V end lost 0 bases, the J end lost 5 bases, and 9 bases lay between the germline ends. The CDR3 protein is CASSVATGNNEQFF. The CDR3 coding sequence is TGTGCCAGCAGCGTAGCTACAGGCAACAATGAGCAGTTCTTC.

J is TRBJ1-2 and V is TRBV5-1, with 9 nucleotides matching TRBD1. This CDR3 region has 13 residues. The germline CDR1 and CDR2 sequences are SGHRS and YFSETQ. The ends lost 7 bases at V and 4 bases at J; junction bases unmatched: 5. CDR3 protein: CASAPGQGYGYTF. In DNA form, the CDR3 reads TGCGCCAGCGCTCCGGGACAGGGCTATGGCTACACCTTC.

This chain uses TRBV4-1 with TRBJ2-7; a weak D match, TRBD2 (6 bases). The CDR3 loop spans 14 amino acids. CDR1 and CDR2 from the germline V gene are MGHRA and YSYEKL. Trimming took 6 bases from V and 5 from J, leaving 17 bases between them. The CDR3 DNA reads TGCGCCAGCAGGAGAGGGGCTAGCGCCCACGAGCAGTACTTC. It is translated as CASRRGASAHEQYF.

The CDR3 region has the DNA TGTGCCAGCCTCCGACAGGGAAATACGCAGTATTTT. This codes for CASLRQGNTQYF. V and J are TRBV21-1 and TRBJ2-3; the table names TRBD1, a call not compared with the DNA. TRBV21-1 is labeled a pseudogene. This CDR3 is built from 12 residues.

This rearrangement joins TRBV2 to TRBJ1-2; D is unclear. V was trimmed by 6 bases and J by 1 base, leaving 15 bases between them. Germline CDR1 is SNHLY and CDR2 is FYNNEI. There are 15 residues in the CDR3. The CDR3 DNA is TGTGCCAGCAGCCGCGGCGGCAGACTTAACTATGGCTACACCTTC. Its translation: CASSRGGRLNYGYTF. Complete variable domain (other parts from reference TRBV2 and TRBJ1-2): EPEVTQTPSHQVTQMGQEVILRCVPISNHLYFYWYRQILGQKVEFLVSFYNNEISEKSEIFDDQFSVERPDGSNFTLKIRSTKLEDSAMYFCASSRGGRLNYGYTFGSGTRLTVV.